This TCR beta chain was recorded in a study of OX40 agonist ivuxolimab in advanced cancers. The protocol was immunoSEQ multiplex PCR, while the TCRdb copy is restricted to in-frame clones and leaves out a portion. Among 11,000 to 15,000 clones listed, about 77% were seen once. The germline gives CDR1 MNHNS, CDR2 SASEGT. The CDR3 length is 15 residues. Trimming stripped 5 bases from V and 2 bases from J, with 13 bases between. The sample in question was CD4+ or CD8+ T cells sorted from blood, obtained in a trial of the OX40 agonist ivuxolimab. This TCR came from an adult with an advanced solid tumor such as melanoma, head and neck, liver or kidney cancer. This rearrangement joins TRBV6-1 to TRBJ2-1; the D gene could be TRBD1 or TRBD2 (7 bases each). Here the CDR3 reads CASSPAGTAYNEQFF. The CDR3 nucleotides read TGTGCCAGCAGTCCAGCGGGGACAGCCTACAATGAGCAGTTCTTC.